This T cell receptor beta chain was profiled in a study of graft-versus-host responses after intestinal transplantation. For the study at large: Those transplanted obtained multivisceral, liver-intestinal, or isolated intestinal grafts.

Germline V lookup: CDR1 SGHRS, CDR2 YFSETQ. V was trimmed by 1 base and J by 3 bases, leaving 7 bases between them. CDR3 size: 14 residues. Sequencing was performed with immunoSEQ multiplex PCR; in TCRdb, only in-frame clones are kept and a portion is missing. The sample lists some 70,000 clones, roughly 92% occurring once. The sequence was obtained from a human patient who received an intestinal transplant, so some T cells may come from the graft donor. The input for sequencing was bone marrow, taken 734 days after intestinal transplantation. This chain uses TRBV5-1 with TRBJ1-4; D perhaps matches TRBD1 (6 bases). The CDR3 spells CASSLRQANEKLFF. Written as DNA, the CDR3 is TGCGCCAGCAGCTTGCGACAGGCTAATGAAAAACTGTTTTTT. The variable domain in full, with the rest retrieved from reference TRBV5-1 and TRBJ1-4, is KAGVTQTPRYLIKTRGQQVTLSCSPISGHRSVSWYQQTPGQGLQFLFEYFSETQRNKGNFPGRFSGRQFSNSRSEMNVSTLELGDSALYLCASSLRQANEKLFFGSGTQLSVL.